The 25 T cell receptor beta chains below come from one sample, sequenced in a study of blood T cells in healthy people across ages. Primed by a sample-barcoded 5' primer and a J-beta primer mix, a second PCR proceeded for about 7 to 11 cycles. MiXCR was run by TCRdb on the 5' RACE reads, yielding one entry per CDR3 protein. The sample holds roughly 1.5 million distinct CDR3 sequences, approximately 39% seen once. The sample consisted of blood. The receptors were sampled from a woman aged 18-29 years in good health.

The V gene is TRBV7-8, the J gene TRBJ2-1, with unresolved D. Germline V gene lookup returns CDR1 SGHVS and CDR2 FQNEAQ. Trimming took 5 bases from V and 4 from J, leaving 15 bases between them. This CDR3 comprises 15 residues. In DNA form, the CDR3 reads TGTGCCAGCAGCCCACTTTTATTGGGATACAATGAGCAGTTCTTC. It is translated as CASSPLLLGYNEQFF. The variable domain in full, with the rest retrieved from reference TRBV7-8 and TRBJ2-1, is GAGVSQSPRYKVAKRGQDVALRCDPISGHVSLFWYQQALGQGPEFLTYFQNEAQLDKSGLPSDRFFAERPEGSVSTLKIQRTQQEDSAVYLCASSPLLLGYNEQFFGPGTRLTVL.

This clonotype has more than one count but fewer than ten. The V gene is TRBV20-1, the J gene TRBJ2-1; 14 positions agree with TRBD2. From germline, CDR1 is DFQATT and CDR2 SNEGSKA (reference sequence). There are 15 residues in the CDR3. Trimming took 3 bases from V and 5 from J; bases not matched to a gene: 3. The CDR3 region is CSASPTSGRDNEQFF. CDR3 bases: TGCAGTGCTAGCCCGACTAGCGGGAGGGACAATGAGCAGTTCTTC.

This clonotype was seen a few times. The chain joins TRBV3-1 to TRBJ2-1, with D possibly matching TRBD2 (5 bases). Germline CDR1 and CDR2: LGHDT and YNNKEL (reference sequence). This CDR3 comprises 17 residues. V lost 0 bases and J lost 3, with 15 bases in between. The CDR3 bases are TGTGCCAGCAGCCAAGATAGGGCTAGCCGGTACTACAATGAGCAGTTCTTC. Residues: CASSQDRASRYYNEQFF.

This rearrangement joins TRBV6-5 to TRBJ1-1, with D perhaps matching TRBD1 (5 bases). Germline V gene lookup returns CDR1 MNHEY and CDR2 SVGAGI. Trimming removed 8 bases at V and 10 bases at J, with 11 bases between. This CDR3 region has 10 residues. CDR3 in amino acids: CASFGGGAFF. The DNA of the CDR3 is TGTGCCAGCTTTGGGGGGGGAGCTTTCTTT.

The genes are TRBV4-3 and TRBJ2-2; D gene ambiguous. V lost 3 bases to trimming and J lost 4 bases, with 15 bases between them. The CDR3 runs to 16 residues. Germline lookup yields CDR1 LGHNA and CDR2 YSLEER. The CDR3 reads CASSQSTQAGTGELFF. For the CDR3, the DNA is TGCGCCAGCAGCCAGTCGACTCAAGCCGGCACCGGGGAGCTGTTTTTT.

This clonotype was observed a handful of times. V usage is TRBV9 and J usage is TRBJ1-1; D unclear. Germline values: CDR1 SGDLS, CDR2 YYNGEE. V was cut by 4 bases and J by 5 bases, with 15 bases left in between. CDR3 size: 14 residues. CDR3 nucleotides: TGTGCCAGCAGCCTATCCCTAAGGATTACTGAAGCTTTCTTT. It translates to CASSLSLRITEAFF.

This chain joins TRBV20-1 and TRBJ1-1, with D possibly being TRBD1 (5 bases). The V gene's germline CDR1 is DFQATT and CDR2 SNEGSKA (reference sequence). V lost 7 bases, J lost 0 bases, and 12 bases lay in between. This CDR3 is built from 13 residues. The chain's CDR3 is CSGSRGMNTEAFF. The CDR3 bases are TGCAGTGGATCGCGGGGGATGAACACTGAAGCTTTCTTT.

This clonotype was seen a handful of times. The J gene is TRBJ2-1, the V gene TRBV6-6, with TRBD2 as a possible D gene (6 bases). Germline V gives CDR1 MNHNY, CDR2 SVGAGI (reference sequence). V was trimmed by 7 bases and J by 3 bases, leaving 19 bases between them. The CDR3 spans 16 residues. The CDR3 region is CASNAGNLVIYNEQFF. Here the CDR3 DNA reads TGTGCCAGCAATGCGGGAAATCTAGTCATCTACAATGAGCAGTTCTTC.

V gene TRBV7-9 combines with J gene TRBJ2-5, with D uncertain. This CDR3 contains 15 residues. V was clipped by 5 bases and J by 2 bases, with 15 bases between them. CDR1 is SEHNR and CDR2 is FQNEAQ in the germline V gene (reference sequence). The CDR3 nucleotides read TGTGCCAGCAGCCCACAACGCGGCAAGCAAGAGACCCAGTACTTC. As protein: CASSPQRGKQETQYF.

The chain has TRBV19 and TRBJ2-1; 14 positions match TRBD2. With the DNA end fitting TRBJ2-7 better, the J assignment may be wrong. From germline, CDR1 is LNHDA and CDR2 SQIVND (reference sequence). This CDR3 is 17 amino acids long. CDR3 region: CASSPTGGLAGGGEQYF. The CDR3 DNA follows: TGTGCCAGTAGTCCTACAGGTGGACTAGCGGGAGGTGGTGAGCAGTACTTC.

The chain recombines TRBV20-1 with TRBJ1-6, with D unresolved. CDR1 DFQATT and CDR2 SNEGSKA come from the germline V gene (reference sequence). The CDR3 covers 12 residues. V was pared by 6 bases and J by 9 bases, with 12 bases between. CDR3 region: CSASKHVSPLHF. CDR3 nucleotides: TGCAGTGCCAGCAAGCACGTTTCACCCCTCCACTTT.

In its sample, this clonotype was seen once. The CDR3 DNA follows: TGTGCCAGCAGTTACTCGAAAGGGCCAGATACGCAGTATTTT. Its translation is CASSYSKGPDTQYF. V is TRBV6-6 and J is TRBJ2-3; no clear D gene. The CDR3 contains 14 residues. Germline V lookup: CDR1 MNHNY, CDR2 SVGAGI (reference sequence). The V end was cut by 0 bases, the J end by 4 bases, with 8 bases between.

This clonotype came up a few times. The rearrangement joins TRBV6-5 to TRBJ2-7; the D gene could be TRBD1 or TRBD2 (6 bases each). The length of the CDR3 is 15 residues. With 2 bases removed from V and 0 bases from J, the gap between germline ends came to 11 bases. In germline, CDR1 is MNHEY, CDR2 SVGAGI. In DNA, the CDR3 is TGTGCCAGCAGTTACGCCGGGGGCGGCTCCTACGAGCAGTACTTC. Amino acids: CASSYAGGGSYEQYF.

Concerning this clonotype itself: The junction departs from germline at one end; a sequencing error may be responsible. The rearrangement joins TRBV7-2 to TRBJ1-2; 7 bases are a match to TRBD1. This CDR3 spans 12 amino acids. Germline V gives CDR1 SGHTA, CDR2 FQGNSA. The CDR3 DNA reads TGTGCCTGCAGCTTAGTGGGGACAGACTACACCTTC. Protein: CACSLVGTDYTF.

This clonotype has only a few counts. The chain recombines TRBV29-1 with TRBJ2-5; tentative D call: TRBD1 (5 bases). The CDR3 has 12 residues. V dropped 4 bases and J dropped 5 bases, with 11 bases sitting between them. Per germline, CDR1 SQVTM and CDR2 ANQGSEA. The CDR3 bases are TGCAGCGTTGTAAAGACAGACGAGACCCAGTACTTC. Amino acids: CSVVKTDETQYF.

This clonotype turned up a few times. The chain joins TRBV7-2 to TRBJ2-2, with D possibly TRBD1 on 5 matching bases. The germline V and J ends were trimmed by 2 bases and 3 bases, with 16 bases remaining between them. Per the germline V gene, CDR1 is SGHTA and CDR2 is FQGNSA. CDR3 length equals 17 residues. The CDR3 DNA reads TGTGCCAGCAGCTTAACAGGTTCCCAGCCTGACACCGGGGAGCTGTTTTTT. It yields the protein CASSLTGSQPDTGELFF.

V and J are TRBV6-1 and TRBJ2-5; 7 bases align to TRBD1. There are 16 residues in the CDR3. The germline V gene has CDR1 MNHNS and CDR2 SASEGT. J was trimmed by 4 bases and V by 2 bases; bases with no gene match: 10. The CDR3 DNA reads as TGTGCCAGCAGTGAAATTGGAAGGGGGCTCAGAGAGACCCAGTACTTC. Translation gives CASSEIGRGLRETQYF.

V and J are TRBV7-2 and TRBJ2-1, with D possibly being TRBD1 (5 bases). Trimming pared 8 bases from V and 0 bases from J, leaving 8 bases between. The CDR3 is 13 amino acids. Germline lookup yields CDR1 SGHTA and CDR2 FQGNSA. The CDR3 sequence: CASLQGSYNEQFF. The CDR3 DNA is TGTGCCAGCCTTCAGGGCTCCTACAATGAGCAGTTCTTC.

CDR3 protein: CSSPGGGYTF. Written as DNA, the CDR3 is TGCAGCTCCCCGGGGGGTGGCTACACCTTC. This sequence joins TRBV29-1 and TRBJ1-2; TRBD1 might be the D (5 bases). V lost 8 bases to trimming and J lost 7 bases, with 11 bases between them. The germline V gene has CDR1 SQVTM and CDR2 ANQGSEA. This CDR3 contains 10 residues.

This clonotype was detected only once. The J gene is TRBJ1-2, the V gene TRBV30; D is uncertain. CDR3 length equals 11 residues. V lost 2 bases and J 8 bases, leaving 9 bases between the germline ends. Looked up from germline, CDR1 is GTSNPN and CDR2 is SVGIG (reference sequence). The CDR3 DNA is TGTGCCTGGAGTCCCCTGGACGGCTACACCTTC. It specifies CAWSPLDGYTF. The whole variable domain, remainder taken from reference TRBV30 and TRBJ1-2, is SQTIHQWPATLVQPVGSPLSLECTVEGTSNPNLYWYRQAAGRGLQLLFYSVGIGQISSEVPQNLSASRPQDRQFILSSKKLLLSDSGFYLCAWSPLDGYTFGSGTRLTVV.

This clonotype was counted between two and nine times. The chain uses TRBV20-1 and TRBJ1-4; D is uncertain. The CDR3 is 13 residues long. The germline V and J ends were trimmed by 3 bases and 7 bases, with 12 bases remaining between them. In germline, CDR1 is DFQATT, CDR2 SNEGSKA (reference sequence). CDR3 amino acids: CSASPRLVEKLFF. The CDR3, as DNA: TGCAGTGCTAGTCCTAGGCTGGTTGAAAAACTGTTTTTT.

The V and J genes are TRBV4-3 and TRBJ2-4; the match to TRBD1 covers 7 bases. The CDR3 is 15 amino acids. Germline CDR1 reads LGHNA; CDR2 reads YSLEER. The trim removed 4 bases at V and 1 base at J, leaving 4 bases unmatched. The CDR3 sequence: CASSREQGAKNIQYF. CDR3 bases: TGCGCCAGCAGCCGAGAACAGGGGGCCAAAAACATTCAGTACTTC.

This clonotype turned up a few times. This sequence joins TRBV11-2 and TRBJ1-2, with 12 bases fitting TRBD1. This CDR3 has 14 residues. CDR1 is SGHAT, CDR2 FQNNGV, per germline. Trimming at V came to 4 bases and at J to 6 bases, leaving 3 bases not matched to a gene. The chain's CDR3 is CASSSGTGGDGYTF. The CDR3 nucleotides read TGTGCCAGCAGCTCGGGGACAGGGGGCGATGGCTACACCTTC.

The chain's CDR3 is CASSLGFAQTNQPQHF. CDR3 coding DNA: TGTGCCAGCAGCTTAGGGTTCGCGCAGACTAATCAGCCCCAGCATTTT. The J gene is TRBJ1-5, the V gene TRBV7-8; D not resolved. CDR3 size: 16 residues. Germline V gene data show CDR1 as SGHVS and CDR2 as FQNEAQ. The ends were cut back, 1 base at V and 4 bases at J, with 14 bases in the middle.

V usage is TRBV7-9 and J usage is TRBJ2-5, with D possibly matching TRBD2 (5 bases). The J call may not be correct, given that the DNA end is closer to TRBJ2-7. CDR1 and CDR2 from the germline V gene are SEHNR and FQNEAQ (reference sequence). This CDR3 spans 12 amino acids. CDR3 bases: TGTGCCAGCAGCAAGACTACTGCCGAGCAGTACTTC. It is translated as CASSKTTAEQYF.